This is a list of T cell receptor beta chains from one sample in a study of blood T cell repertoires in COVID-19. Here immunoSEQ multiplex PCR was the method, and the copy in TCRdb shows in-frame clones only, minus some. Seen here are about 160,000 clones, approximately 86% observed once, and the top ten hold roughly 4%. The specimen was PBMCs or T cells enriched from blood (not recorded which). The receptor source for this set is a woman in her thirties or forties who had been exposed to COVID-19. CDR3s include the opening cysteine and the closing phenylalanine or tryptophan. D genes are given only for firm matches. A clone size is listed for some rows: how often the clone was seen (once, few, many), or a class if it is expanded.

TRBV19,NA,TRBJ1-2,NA,TGTGCCAGTAGTATAGAGGGAAGGACATCCAAGGAGGGCTACACCTTC,CASSIEGRTSKEGYTF
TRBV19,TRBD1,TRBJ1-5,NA,TGTGCCAGTACCGACGACAGGGGGCGGGATCGCAATCAGCCCCAGCATTTT,CASTDDRGRDRNQPQHF
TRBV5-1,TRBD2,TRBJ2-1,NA,TGCGCCAGCAGCATACTAGCGGGGGTTGAGCAGTTCTTC,CASSILAGVEQFF
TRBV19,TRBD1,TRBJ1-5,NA,TGTGCCAGTAGTATAGACGCGACAGGGGGGACATATAGCAATCAGCCCCAGCATTTT,CASSIDATGGTYSNQPQHF
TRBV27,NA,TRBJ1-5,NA,TGTGCCAGCAGTCCACAAGGAAGGGGAGGCCTGTTGGGCAATCAGCCCCAGCATTTT,CASSPQGRGGLLGNQPQHF
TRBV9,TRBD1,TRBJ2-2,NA,TGTGCCAGCAGCCTGCGAGGACAGGCGTCGTCGGCCGGGGAGCTGTTTTTT,CASSLRGQASSAGELFF
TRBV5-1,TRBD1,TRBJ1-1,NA,TGCGCCAGCAGCCGACAGGGGGGGACTGAAGCTTTCTTT,CASSRQGGTEAFF
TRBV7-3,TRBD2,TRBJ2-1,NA,TGTGCCAGCAGCTTAACTAGCGGGGGGGCTCGTGAGCAGTTCTTC,CASSLTSGGAREQFF
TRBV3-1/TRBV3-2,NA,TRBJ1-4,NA,TGTGCCAGCAGCCCCTATACCGGGACTGCCGATGAAAAACTGTTTTTT,CASSPYTGTADEKLFF
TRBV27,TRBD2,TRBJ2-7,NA,TGTGCCAGCAGTTTATCGGGACTAGCGGGAGGACCCTACGAGCAGTACTTC,CASSLSGLAGGPYEQYF
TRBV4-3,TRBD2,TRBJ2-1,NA,TGCGCCAGCAGCCAATCCTGGACTAGCGGGAGAGTTGAGCAGTTCTTC,CASSQSWTSGRVEQFF
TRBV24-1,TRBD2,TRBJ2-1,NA,TGTGCCACCAGTGAGGCTAGCGGGACATACAATGAGCAGTTCTTC,CATSEASGTYNEQFF
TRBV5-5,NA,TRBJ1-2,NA,TGTGCCAGCAGCTTGACAGGGCAGGGTGGCTACACCTTC,CASSLTGQGGYTF
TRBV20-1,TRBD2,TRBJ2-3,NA,TGCAGTGCTAGTGAGCGGGAGGGCCTTAGAGATACGCAGTATTTT,CSASEREGLRDTQYF
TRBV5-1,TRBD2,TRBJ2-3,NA,TGCGCCAGCAGCGTGGGACTAGCGGATTTCACAGATACGCAGTATTTT,CASSVGLADFTDTQYF
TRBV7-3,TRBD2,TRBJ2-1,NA,TGTGCCAGCAGCCCTCTAGCGGGGGCAATATACAATGAGCAGTTCTTC,CASSPLAGAIYNEQFF
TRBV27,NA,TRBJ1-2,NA,TGTGCCAGCAGCAAACAGGGTAACTATGGCTACACCTTC,CASSKQGNYGYTF
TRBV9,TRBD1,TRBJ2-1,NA,TGTGCCAGCAGCGTACCTTCGGGGACAGGGAAGGATGAGCAGTTCTTC,CASSVPSGTGKDEQFF
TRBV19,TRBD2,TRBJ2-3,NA,TGTGCCAGTAGCGAACTAGCGGGAGTAACAGATACGCAGTATTTT,CASSELAGVTDTQYF
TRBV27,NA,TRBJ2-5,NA,TGTGCCACCCTCCAAGAGACCCAGTACTTC,CATLQETQYF
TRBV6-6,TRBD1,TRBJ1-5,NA,TGTGCCAGCAGTTACGCGACAGGGGGCCTGAATCAGCCCCAGCATTTT,CASSYATGGLNQPQHF
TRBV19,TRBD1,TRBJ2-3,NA,TGTGCCAGTAGTTCGGACAGGGCTTCTACAGATACGCAGTATTTT,CASSSDRASTDTQYF
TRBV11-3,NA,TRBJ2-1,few,TGTGCCAGCAGCTTAGATCAGGTCAATGAGCAGTTCTTC,CASSLDQVNEQFF
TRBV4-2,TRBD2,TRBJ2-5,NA,TGTGCCAGCAGCCAAGGGTTGTCGCGGGGGGCCCAAGAGACCCAGTACTTC,CASSQGLSRGAQETQYF
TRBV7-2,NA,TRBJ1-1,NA,TGTGCCAGCAGCTTAATGGGGAGCGCTGAAGCTTTCTTT,CASSLMGSAEAFF
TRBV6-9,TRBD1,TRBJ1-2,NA,TGTGCCAGCAGTTATGACAGGGGATGGTTGGGCTACACCTTC,CASSYDRGWLGYTF
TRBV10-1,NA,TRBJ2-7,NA,TGCGCCAGCAGTGACGGACACTCCTACGAGCAGTACTTC,CASSDGHSYEQYF
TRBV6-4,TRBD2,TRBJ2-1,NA,TGTGCCAGCAGTGACTCCGGGGGGGGCCTCAATGAGCAGTTCTTC,CASSDSGGGLNEQFF